Each of the 18 T cell receptor beta chains below was sequenced from the same sample in a study of OX40 agonist ivuxolimab in advanced cancers. The method was immunoSEQ multiplex PCR; TCRdb's version includes in-frame clones alone and lacks a portion of them. The data hold around 43,000 clones, with less than 90% observed a single time. The sequencing used CD4+ or CD8+ T cells sorted from blood, collected in a trial of the OX40 agonist ivuxolimab. Receptor source: an adult with an advanced solid tumor such as melanoma, head and neck, liver or kidney cancer.

The rearrangement uses TRBV6-5 and TRBJ2-1; 7 nucleotides line up with TRBD2. V was clipped by 0 bases and J by 10 bases; unmatched bases: 9. In germline, CDR1 is MNHEY, CDR2 SVGAGI. The CDR3 extends over 15 amino acids. The CDR3 loop reads CASSYSGEGPWEQFF. The CDR3, as DNA: TGTGCCAGCAGTTACTCGGGGGAGGGCCCCTGGGAGCAGTTCTTC.

The chain has TRBV11-2 and TRBJ2-5; D remains unclear. Trimming shortened V by 1 base and J by 1 base, and 7 bases separated the two germline ends. The CDR3 has 14 residues. The germline V gene has CDR1 SGHAT and CDR2 FQNNGV. Written as DNA, the CDR3 is TGTGCCAGCAGCTTAGTGTACAGCCAAGAGACCCAGTACTTC. Protein product: CASSLVYSQETQYF.

The chain uses TRBV10-2 and TRBJ2-7; D is unclear. CDR3 length equals 16 residues. Per the germline V gene, CDR1 is WSHSY and CDR2 is SAAADI. Trimming pared 3 bases from V and 0 bases from J, leaving 15 bases between. In DNA form, the CDR3 reads TGCGCCAGCAGTGATTTTCCTAGGCAAAGCTCCTACGAGCAGTACTTC. Its protein product is CASSDFPRQSSYEQYF.

The chain carries TRBV28 and TRBJ2-5; D ambiguous. The end of the DNA is better explained by TRBJ2-7, so the J call may be wrong. Germline V gene data show CDR1 as MDHEN and CDR2 as SYDVKM. CDR3 length equals 12 residues. DNA for the CDR3: TGTGCCAGCAGCCCCTCCTACTACGAGCAGTACTTC. It yields the protein CASSPSYYEQYF.

The CDR3 spells CASSETGGSNQPQHF. The CDR3 DNA follows: TGTGCCAGCAGTGAGACAGGGGGGAGCAATCAGCCCCAGCATTTT. The V gene is TRBV2, the J gene TRBJ1-5, with TRBD1 matching 9 bases. The germline V gene has CDR1 SNHLY and CDR2 FYNNEI. This CDR3 comprises 15 residues. J lost 1 base, V lost 3 bases, and 1 base had no gene match.

This clone was picked up one time. The V call is TRBV27, the J call TRBJ2-1; no clear D gene. V was pared by 0 bases and J by 0 bases, with 9 bases between. This CDR3 is 16 amino acids long. CDR1 and CDR2 (germline): MNHEY, SMNVEV (reference sequence). The CDR3 region has the DNA TGTGCCAGCAGTTTATCGTCAGGAAGCTCCTACAATGAGCAGTTCTTC. This translates into CASSLSSGSSYNEQFF.

This chain joins TRBV4-1 and TRBJ2-1; D is possibly TRBD1 (6 bases). This CDR3 contains 13 residues. The V end lost 3 bases, the J end lost 8 bases, and 11 bases lay between the germline ends. Germline-derived CDR1 and CDR2 are MGHRA and YSYEKL. The CDR3 nucleotides read TGCGCCAGCAGCCAGATAGAGGGGGATGAGCAGTTCTTC. This encodes CASSQIEGDEQFF.

The genes are TRBV11-2 and TRBJ2-7; TRBD2 aligns across 11 bases. CDR1 SGHAT and CDR2 FQNNGV come from the germline V gene. This CDR3 has 15 amino acids. The V segment lost 5 bases and the J segment 4 bases; nucleotides outside the gene matches: 7. CDR3 in amino acids: CASSPELAGGYEQYF. Here the CDR3 DNA reads TGTGCCAGCAGCCCAGAGCTAGCGGGGGGATACGAGCAGTACTTC. The complete variable domain, with remaining parts taken from reference TRBV11-2 and TRBJ2-7, reads EAGVAQSPRYKIIEKRQSVAFWCNPISGHATLYWYQQILGQGPKLLIQFQNNGVVDDSQLPKDRFSAERLKGVDSTLKIQPAKLEDSAVYLCASSPELAGGYEQYFGPGTRLTVT.

The rearrangement uses TRBV27 and TRBJ2-4; 8 bases match TRBD2. This CDR3 contains 16 residues. The germline CDR1 and CDR2 sequences are MNHEY and SMNVEV (reference sequence). The V segment lost 3 bases and the J segment 3 bases; nucleotides outside the gene matches: 7. CDR3 sequence: CASSFLSGGNKNIQYF. Here the CDR3 DNA reads TGTGCCAGCAGTTTTTTAAGCGGGGGAAACAAAAACATTCAGTACTTC.

The chain has TRBV4-2 and TRBJ2-7; D is possibly TRBD2 (6 bases). This CDR3 has 14 residues. V lost 3 bases, J lost 2 bases, and 11 bases lay in between. Germline CDR1 reads LGHNA; CDR2 reads YNFKEQ. CDR3 loop: CASSQREITYEQYF. CDR3 coding DNA: TGTGCCAGCAGCCAGCGGGAAATCACCTACGAGCAGTACTTC.

This chain links TRBV4-3 with TRBJ1-1; tentative D call: TRBD1 (5 bases). V lost 11 bases to trimming and J lost 1 base, with 17 bases between them. CDR1 is LGHNA, CDR2 YSLEER, per germline. This CDR3 spans 14 amino acids. The CDR3 loop reads CAARGEGTNTEAFF. DNA for the CDR3: TGCGCCGCCCGAGGGGAAGGGACGAACACTGAAGCTTTCTTT.

This clone has just a few counts. This chain connects TRBV7-9 to TRBJ1-1; 8 bases fit TRBD1. In germline, CDR1 is SEHNR, CDR2 FQNEAQ (reference sequence). J lost 5 bases, V lost 4 bases, and 6 bases had no gene match. CDR3 length: 14 amino acids. The chain's CDR3 is CASSSPDRETEAFF. In nucleotides, the CDR3 is TGTGCCAGCAGCTCCCCGGACAGGGAGACTGAAGCTTTCTTT.

Concerning this clone itself: Germline is not matched at one junction end, which may reflect a read error. This chain links TRBV5-8 with TRBJ2-7, with D uncertain. The CDR3 is 13 amino acids. Germline V lookup: CDR1 SGHTS, CDR2 YDEGEE. The CDR3 protein is CSSTGRDSYEQYF. As DNA, the CDR3 is TGTTCCAGCACCGGAAGGGACTCCTACGAGCAGTACTTC.

The chain is built from TRBV13 and TRBJ1-1; no clear D gene. The germline V and J ends were trimmed by 8 bases and 1 base, with 11 bases remaining between them. This CDR3 has 13 residues. Per germline, CDR1 PRHDT and CDR2 FYEKMQ (reference sequence). Here the CDR3 reads CASSTVANTEAFF. Written as DNA, the CDR3 is TGTGCCAGCTCAACGGTGGCGAACACTGAAGCTTTCTTT.

This clone was counted only a few times. This chain connects TRBV27 to TRBJ1-5; D may be TRBD1 (5 bases). The germline V and J ends were trimmed by 4 bases and 6 bases, with 13 bases remaining between them. Per the germline V gene, CDR1 is MNHEY and CDR2 is SMNVEV (reference sequence). The CDR3 extends over 14 amino acids. For the CDR3, the DNA is TGTGCCAGCAGTTCTAGTGTCAGGGCTCAGCCCCAGCATTTT. The encoded protein is CASSSSVRAQPQHF.

The chain links TRBV4-1 to TRBJ2-7; maybe TRBD1 (5 bases). The CDR3 is 16 residues long. CDR1 and CDR2 (germline): MGHRA, YSYEKL. Trimming pared 0 bases from V and 3 bases from J, leaving 15 bases between. The CDR3 nucleotides read TGCGCCAGCAGCCAAGATCCTTCAGGGTGGGTCTACGAGCAGTACTTC. This codes for CASSQDPSGWVYEQYF.

The rearrangement joins TRBV19 to TRBJ2-7; 10 bases match TRBD2. Germline loops: CDR1 LNHDA, CDR2 SQIVND (reference sequence). With 9 bases clipped from V and 2 bases from J, the junction kept 7 bases outside the gene matches. CDR3 length equals 14 residues. The CDR3: CASSPGLATYEQYF. DNA of the CDR3: TGTGCCAGCTCTCCGGGACTAGCGACCTACGAGCAGTACTTC.

The chain has TRBV11-2 and TRBJ2-7; 10 bases align to TRBD2. The CDR3 is 17 residues long. Germline V gene sequence: CDR1 SGHAT, CDR2 FQNNGV. J gave up 2 bases and V 1 base, and 8 bases lay outside the gene matches. In nucleotides, the CDR3 is TGTGCCAGCAGCTTAGGGACTAGCGGTTATTCCACCTACGAGCAGTACTTC. Its protein is CASSLGTSGYSTYEQYF.